This T cell receptor beta chain was sequenced in a study of T-cell reconstitution after alpha-beta-depleted transplantation in children. A word on this clonotype: Its antigen is as yet unknown.

The TCRbeta library was prepared with unique molecular identifiers. TCRdb reprocessed the PCR reads via MiXCR and lists one record per CDR3 protein. The profile shows fewer than 700,000 distinct CDR3 sequences, 10% to 15% of them singletons. Study results and caveats: It was newly produced T cells that mostly accounted for T-cell counts and diversity one year after transplant. Two months or so post-transplant, alpha-beta T cells reportedly derived from several hundred expanded graft clones. Diversity of TCRbeta at day 60 was high in some patients, arising from surviving recipient T cells and thymic progenitors.

The V gene's germline CDR1 is SQVTM and CDR2 ANQGSEA. This CDR3 is built from 15 residues. Unmatched junction bases numbered 11, after V lost 4 bases and J lost 3 bases. The rearrangement links TRBV29-1 to TRBJ2-7; 8 bases align to TRBD1. The TCR was taken from a male patient aged 10 to 17 who had a stem cell transplant for acute myeloid leukemia, so the T cells may come from the graft donor. Sample: PBMCs, mostly from graft donor cells, taken 360 days after TCRalphabeta/CD19-depleted stem cell transplant. This chain's CDR3 is CSVARGLSVDYEQYF. DNA of the CDR3: TGCAGCGTTGCCAGGGGGCTAAGCGTGGACTACGAGCAGTACTTC.